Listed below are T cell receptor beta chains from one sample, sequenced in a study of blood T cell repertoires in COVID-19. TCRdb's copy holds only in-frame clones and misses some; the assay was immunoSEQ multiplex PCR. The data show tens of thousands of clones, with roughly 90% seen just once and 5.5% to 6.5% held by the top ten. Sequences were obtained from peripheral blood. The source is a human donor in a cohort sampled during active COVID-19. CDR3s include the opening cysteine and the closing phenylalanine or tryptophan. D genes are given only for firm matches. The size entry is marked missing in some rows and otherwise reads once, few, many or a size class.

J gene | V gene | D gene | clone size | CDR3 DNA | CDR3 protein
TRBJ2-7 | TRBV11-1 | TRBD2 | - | TGTGCCAGCAGTTTATACGGGACTAGCGGCCCCTACGAGCAGTACTTC | CASSLYGTSGPYEQYF
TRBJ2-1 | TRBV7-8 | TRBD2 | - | TGTGCCAGCAGCTTTGGGGGAGGGTTCGAGCAGTTCTTC | CASSFGGGFEQFF
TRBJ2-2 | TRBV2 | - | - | TGTGCCAGCAGTCAGCGGGCACCACCTAACACCGGGGAGCTGTTTTTT | CASSQRAPPNTGELFF
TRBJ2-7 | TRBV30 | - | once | TGTGCCTGGAGTTCGTGGGGGGACGAGCAGTACTTC | CAWSSWGDEQYF
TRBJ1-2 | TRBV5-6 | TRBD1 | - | TGTGCCAGCAGCTTGCCGGGACAGGGAGAGGGCGGCTACACCTTC | CASSLPGQGEGGYTF
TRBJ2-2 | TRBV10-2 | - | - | TGCGCCAGCGGGGGGTCCGGGGAGCTGTTTTTT | CASGGSGELFF
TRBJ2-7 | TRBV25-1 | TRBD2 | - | TGTGCCAGCAGTACTAGCGGGAGGACCGAGCAGTACTTC | CASSTSGRTEQYF
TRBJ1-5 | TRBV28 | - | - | TGTGCCAGCAGTCGATCAGGCAATCAGCCCCAGCATTTT | CASSRSGNQPQHF
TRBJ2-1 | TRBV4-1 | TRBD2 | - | TGCGCCAGCAGCCAAGAGGCTAGCGGGAGAAATGAGCAGTTCTTC | CASSQEASGRNEQFF
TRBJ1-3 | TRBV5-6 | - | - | TGTGCCAGCAGCCTTTCCGTGTTCTCTGGAAACACCATATATTTT | CASSLSVFSGNTIYF
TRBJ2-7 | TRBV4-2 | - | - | TGTGCCAGCAGCCAAGAAGGAGGCGAGTACGAGCAGTACTTC | CASSQEGGEYEQYF
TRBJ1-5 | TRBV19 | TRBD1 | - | TGTGCCAGTAGTACCCTAACCCTTGGACAGGGCAATCAGCCCCAGCATTTT | CASSTLTLGQGNQPQHF
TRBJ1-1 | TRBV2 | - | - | TGTGCCAGCAGTTTCGGACTGTACACTGAAGCTTTCTTT | CASSFGLYTEAFF
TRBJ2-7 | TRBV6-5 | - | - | TGTGCCAGCAGTTACAGAGTCGGTCCCTACGAGCAGTACTTC | CASSYRVGPYEQYF
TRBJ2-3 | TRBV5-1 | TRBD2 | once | TGCGCCAGCAACCCGGAGGGAGCGGGAGGGCCCAGCACAGATACGCAGTATTTT | CASNPEGAGGPSTDTQYF
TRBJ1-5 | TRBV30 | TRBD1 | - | TGTGCCTGGAGTGTACAGGGGGATCAGCCCCAGCATTTT | CAWSVQGDQPQHF
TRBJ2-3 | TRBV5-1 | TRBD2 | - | TGCGCCAGCAGCCTGGGACTAGCCCCTAACACAGATACGCAGTATTTT | CASSLGLAPNTDTQYF
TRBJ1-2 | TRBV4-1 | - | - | TGCGCCAGCAGCCGAGGGATATGGGGTGACTATGGCTACACCTTC | CASSRGIWGDYGYTF
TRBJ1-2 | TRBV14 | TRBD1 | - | TGTGCCAGCAGCCAAGCAGACAGGGGATTCGGCTACTATGGCTACACCTTC | CASSQADRGFGYYGYTF
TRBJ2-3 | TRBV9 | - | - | TGTGCCAGCAGCGGGGACTTACCCACCACAGATACGCAGTATTTT | CASSGDLPTTDTQYF
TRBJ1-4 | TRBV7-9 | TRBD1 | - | TGTGCCAGCAGCTTAATGGACAGGGCTGGTCGACTGTTTTTT | CASSLMDRAGRLFF
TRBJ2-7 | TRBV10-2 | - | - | TGCGCCAGCAGCTTTAGCGCGAGCTCCTACGAGCAGTACTTC | CASSFSASSYEQYF
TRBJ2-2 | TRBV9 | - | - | TGTGCCAGCAGCGTAGGAGGGGGACCAGGGGAGCTGTTTTTT | CASSVGGGPGELFF
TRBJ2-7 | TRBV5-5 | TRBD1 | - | TGTGCCAGCAGCTGGGGACAGTCACCCTACGAGCAGTACTTC | CASSWGQSPYEQYF
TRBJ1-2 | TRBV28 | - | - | TGTGCCAGCAGTTCCCCCGGTAGCACCTATGGCTACACCTTC | CASSSPGSTYGYTF
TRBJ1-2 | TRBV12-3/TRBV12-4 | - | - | TGTGCCAGCTCCATTGGGCATGGCTACACCTTC | CASSIGHGYTF
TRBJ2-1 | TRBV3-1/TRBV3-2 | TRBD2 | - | TGTGCCAGCAGCCTAAGTGTCCAAGCGGGAGCGGTTGAGCAGTTCTTC | CASSLSVQAGAVEQFF
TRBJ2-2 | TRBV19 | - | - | TGTGCCAGTAGTATGGGGTCGGGACAATTCACCGGGGAGCTGTTTTTT | CASSMGSGQFTGELFF
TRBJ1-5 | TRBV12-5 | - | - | TGTGCTAGTGGTTCCCCTCAGCAGCCCCAGCATTTT | CASGSPQQPQHF
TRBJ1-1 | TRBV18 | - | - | TGTGCCAGCTCCCCACCAATGGTCTCGGGCACTGAAGCTTTCTTT | CASSPPMVSGTEAFF
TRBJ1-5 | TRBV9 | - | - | TGTGCCAGCTCTGCGGGGTTCAATCAGCCCCAGCATTTT | CASSAGFNQPQHF
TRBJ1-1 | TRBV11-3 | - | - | TGTGCCAGCAGCTTAGGTGGGGTAGGGGACACTGAAGCTTTCTTT | CASSLGGVGDTEAFF
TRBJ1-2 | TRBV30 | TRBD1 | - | TGTGCCTGGAGTCGGGACAGGGGGTCTAAGGGCTACACCTTC | CAWSRDRGSKGYTF
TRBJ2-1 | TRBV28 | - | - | TGTGCCAGCAGTTCGCCCAGGATGGCGTATTCCGGGGAAGGGACCTACAATGAGCAGTTCTTC | CASSSPRMAYSGEGTYNEQFF
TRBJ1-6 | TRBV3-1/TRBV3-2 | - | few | TGTGCCAGCAGCCCCTTAGCCAGGGCGGAATCACCCCTCCACTTT | CASSPLARAESPLHF
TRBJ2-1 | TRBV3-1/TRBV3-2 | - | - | TGTGCCAGCAGCCAAGATGCGTACAATGAGCAGTTCTTC | CASSQDAYNEQFF
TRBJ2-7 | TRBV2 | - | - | TGTGCCAGCAGCTACCGGGACTCCACCTACGAGCAGTACTTC | CASSYRDSTYEQYF
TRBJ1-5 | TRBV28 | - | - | TGTGCCAGCCTAAAACAGGGTTCAGCGCGACAGCCCCAGCATTTT | CASLKQGSARQPQHF
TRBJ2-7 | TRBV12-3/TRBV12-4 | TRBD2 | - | TGTGCCAGCAGTTTCAGCGGGAGCCACGAGCAGTACTTC | CASSFSGSHEQYF
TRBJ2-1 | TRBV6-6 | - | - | TGTGCCAGCAGTTACTCGGAATCGGAGCTCGGGCAGTTCTTC | CASSYSESELGQFF
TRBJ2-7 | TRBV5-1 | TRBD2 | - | TGCGCCAGCAGCTTGTCCGGGCGGGAGAATCTGTACGAGCAGTACTTC | CASSLSGRENLYEQYF
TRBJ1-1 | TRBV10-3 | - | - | TGTGCCATCAGTGGCGGAAACACTGAAGCTTTCTTT | CAISGGNTEAFF
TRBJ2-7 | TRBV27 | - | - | TGTGCCAGCAGGCCACCCGACTACAGCTACGAGCAGTACTTC | CASRPPDYSYEQYF
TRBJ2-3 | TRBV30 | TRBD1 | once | TGTGCCTGGAGTTCCACAGGGGGCTGGGCAGATACGCAGTATTTT | CAWSSTGGWADTQYF
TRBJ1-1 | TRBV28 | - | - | TGTGCCAGCAGTTTGCCAGGCGGGTCCGAAGCTTTCTTT | CASSLPGGSEAFF
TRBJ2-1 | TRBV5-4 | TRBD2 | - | TGTGCCAGCAGCACGACTAGCGGGGGCACTAATGAGCAGTTCTTC | CASSTTSGGTNEQFF
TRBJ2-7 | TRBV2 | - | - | TGTGCCAGCAGTGAAGAGGTGGGCAGGGCCTACGAGCAGTACTTC | CASSEEVGRAYEQYF
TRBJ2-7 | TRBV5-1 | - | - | TGCGCCAGCAGCTTGCCAGGCGGGAACGAGCAGTACTTC | CASSLPGGNEQYF
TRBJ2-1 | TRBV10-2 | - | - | TGCGCCAGCTCTTCTGGGGGACTCTGGGTCTTC | CASSSGGLWVF
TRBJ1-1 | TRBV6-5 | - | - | TGTGCCAGCAGTCGACAGAACCTTAACACTGAAGCTTTCTTT | CASSRQNLNTEAFF
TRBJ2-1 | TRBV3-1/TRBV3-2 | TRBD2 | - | TGTGCCAGCAGTCGATCTAGCGGGAGGGGGAGCGAGCAGTTCTTC | CASSRSSGRGSEQFF
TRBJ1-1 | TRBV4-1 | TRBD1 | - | TGCGCCAGCAACTCTAGGACAGGAGCCTACACTGAAGCTTTCTTT | CASNSRTGAYTEAFF
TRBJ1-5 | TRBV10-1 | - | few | TGCGCCAGCAGTGGAGGGTTTAATCAGCCCCAGCATTTT | CASSGGFNQPQHF
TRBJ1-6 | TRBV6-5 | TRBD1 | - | TGTGCCAGCAGTCAATCAGGGGGATGGCGATCACCCCTCCACTTT | CASSQSGGWRSPLHF
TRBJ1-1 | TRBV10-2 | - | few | TGCGCCAGCAGTGAAGGCCCGCCGGGCACTGAAGCTTTCTTT | CASSEGPPGTEAFF
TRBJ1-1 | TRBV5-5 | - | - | TGTGCCAGCAGCTTTGGGGGGATGAACACTGAAGCTTTCTTT | CASSFGGMNTEAFF
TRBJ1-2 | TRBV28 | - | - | TGTGCCAGCAGTTTATGGCAGGGCAACTATGGCTACACCTTC | CASSLWQGNYGYTF
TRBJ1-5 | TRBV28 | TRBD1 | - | TGTGCCAGCTCTCCGGGACAGGGGTTCAGCAATCAGCCCCAGCATTTT | CASSPGQGFSNQPQHF
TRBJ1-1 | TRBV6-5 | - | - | TGTGCCAGCAGTATCCGTCACACTGAAGCTTTCTTT | CASSIRHTEAFF
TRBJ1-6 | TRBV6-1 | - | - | TGTGCCAGCAGTGAAGGCAGGCCTGGGAATTCACCCCTCCACTTT | CASSEGRPGNSPLHF